This TCR beta chain emerged from a study of T cells in Graves' hyperthyroidism and ophthalmopathy (dated by TCRdb to between 2018 and 2021). Background on the whole study: A discovery cohort of roughly 100 patients, approximately 45 with Graves' ophthalmopathy and about 60 with stable Graves' hyperthyroidism, was used to find distinguishing TCR V-J signatures. Prospective prediction of ophthalmopathy was tested in an independent validation cohort of 18 to 20 hyperthyroidism patients and 15 to 17 patients who later progressed to ophthalmopathy. The 100 or so discovery patients were randomly divided into training and test sets at a 7:3 ratio. In addition, the study compared T-cell repertoires in thyroid tissue and in blood from six Graves' hyperthyroidism patients. Once sampling was done, hyperthyroidism patients were given methimazole at a starting dose of 30 mg daily, whereas ophthalmopathy patients were given high-dose intravenous methylprednisolone. The paper describes TCR Vbeta CDR3 sequencing of about 140 peripheral blood samples, made up of about 40 ophthalmopathy patients, approximately 73 hyperthyroidism patients and some 17 progressor patients. Here is what the overall study found, with its caveats: A 13 V-J signature model separated ophthalmopathy from stable hyperthyroidism, with nearly 90% sensitivity and roughly 84% specificity in cross-validation and 80%/75% in testing. Most expanded thyroid clonotypes (frequency above 0.001) were also detected in blood, a finding suggesting that blood repertoires may reflect thyroid immune responses. Sample size was not statistically predetermined, and investigators were not blinded to group allocation. During validation, the model predicted progression to ophthalmopathy a median of approximately six months ahead of onset, with almost 71% sensitivity and 72.22% specificity.

As concerns this clonotype: Its antigen is still unknown. There are no base qualities to consult, and no much larger clone falls within one base.

Exclusion was applied to patients with uncontrolled infections, other autoimmune diseases, pregnancy or lactation. Diagnoses were established on the basis of clinical symptoms, serum thyroxine and TRAb, thyroid ultrasound, and orbital computed tomography. Trizol reagent was used to extract total RNA, and RNA quality was then checked on an Agilent 2100 Bioanalyzer. Looking up the germline V gene (reference sequence) yields CDR1 LNHNV and CDR2 YYDKDF. The CDR3 has 17 amino acids, counting the end cysteine and phenylalanine. The kept DNA is CDR3 alone, 51 bases in frame from the first base. Cut back by 3 bases and 0 bases, the V and J ends lie 17 bases apart. Amplification of TCR beta CDR3 regions was carried out from RNA transcripts. The TCR CDR3 was subjected to a first round of RT-PCR using the HTBI primer set and the Qiagen OneStep RT-PCR kit. A second multiplex PCR round built the libraries, followed by size selection and purification. The libraries were sequenced on an Illumina HiSeq2000 using paired-end 100 bp reads. As for how the authors treated the data: Raw data were processed with SOAPnuke, discarding reads with adapters, uncalled bases, mean Phred below 15, or no exact constant-primer or identifier match. COPE v1.2.5 was used to merge high-quality paired reads, and clonotypes were defined as unique nucleotide sequences. MiTCR v1.1 was used to align the clonotypes against IMGT TRBV, TRBD and TRBJ reference segments. Only V-J combinations with frequency above 0.0001, covering about 99% of repertoires, were analysed. A TCS score was defined as the ratio between F50 (clonal expansion) and ExV (chaos), using BLOSUM62-based TCRdist between CDR3 peptides within each V-J. Welch's t-statistics and random forest reduced fewer than 600 V-J features to roughly 13, which were used in a naive Bayes classifier (R e1071). The Morisita-Horn index was used to measure how similar the thyroid and blood repertoires were. The raw public data were reprocessed by TCRdb itself: fastp quality trimming at Q25, MiXCR clonotype calling, in-frame beta chains only. Entries are consolidated by CDR3 protein sequence, retaining the most common genes and DNA. The V and J calls reflect TCRdb's pipeline rather than the authors' work. This sample gives roughly 570,000 distinct CDR3 sequences in total; approximately 44% of them show up just once. Clones ranked in the top ten supply 19% of the sample.

The TCR sequence derives from an adult woman with Graves' disease, either hyperthyroidism or ophthalmopathy (not recorded which). The chain links TRBV15 with TRBJ2-5; perhaps TRBD2 is the D gene, with 7 bases matching. Material: peripheral blood or thyroid tissue (not recorded which). The nucleotide sequence reads as follows: TGTGCCACCAGCAGGGGATTGGGCGGGGGCAACCAAGAGACCCAGTACTTC. Its amino acids are CATSRGLGGGNQETQYF. With the rest looked up from the reference TRBV15 and TRBJ2-5 genes rather than sequenced, the full variable domain is DAMVIQNPRYQVTQFGKPVTLSCSQTLNHNVMYWYQQKSSQAPKLLFHYYDKDFNNEADTPDNFQSRRPNTSFCFLDIRSPGLGDTAMYLCATSRGLGGGNQETQYFGPGTRLLVL.